Each of the 20 T cell receptor beta chains below was sequenced from the same sample in a study of blood T cell repertoires in COVID-19. Produced via immunoSEQ multiplex PCR; TCRdb's table is partial and in-frame only. The sample records approximately 79,000 clones, around 80% being singletons. Source material: peripheral blood. The receptor set was obtained from a man aged 45-65 years with COVID-19, enrolled during active disease.

The V gene is TRBV9, the J gene TRBJ2-2; D perhaps matches TRBD2 (5 bases). Deletions cut 0 bases from V and 6 bases from J, with 6 bases between. The length of the CDR3 is 13 residues. CDR1 SGDLS and CDR2 YYNGEE come from the germline V gene. Here the CDR3 DNA reads TGTGCCAGCAGCGTAGTGGGAGCCGGGGAGCTGTTTTTT. Its translation: CASSVVGAGELFF.

The chain's CDR3 is CASSPLMAEQFF. DNA for the CDR3: TGTGCCAGCAGCCCATTGATGGCAGAGCAGTTCTTC. The chain couples TRBV7-2 to TRBJ2-1; D call uncertain. Germline CDR1 reads SGHTA; CDR2 reads FQGNSA. The CDR3 is 12 residues long. The V gene lost 5 bases and the J gene lost 10 bases, with 12 bases spanning the gap.

The chain employs TRBV4-1 and TRBJ2-3, with TRBD2 matching over 12 bases. CDR1 is MGHRA and CDR2 is YSYEKL in the germline V gene. The CDR3 extends over 16 amino acids. V lost 4 bases and J lost 4; bases outside the gene matches: 6. CDR3 sequence reads: CASSLQLAGGPDTQYF. The CDR3 bases are TGCGCCAGCAGCCTACAGCTAGCGGGAGGGCCAGATACGCAGTATTTT.

This rearrangement joins TRBV4-3 to TRBJ1-1; a possible D gene is TRBD1 (5 bases). There are 15 residues in the CDR3. V was shortened by 1 base and J by 5 bases, with 14 bases between the two germline ends. The germline V gene has CDR1 LGHNA and CDR2 YSLEER. CDR3 coding DNA: TGCGCCAGCAGCCAAGGGGGCCCCTCTTCTACTGAAGCTTTCTTT. It specifies CASSQGGPSSTEAFF.

The chain couples TRBV28 to TRBJ2-3, with D perhaps matching TRBD2 (5 bases). The CDR3 is 14 residues long. V gave up 8 bases and J gave up 1 base, with 13 bases separating them. Germline CDR1 MDHEN, CDR2 SYDVKM. The chain's CDR3 is CASVVSGRTDTQYF. CDR3 nucleotide sequence: TGTGCCAGCGTGGTAAGCGGCCGCACAGATACGCAGTATTTT.

The J gene is TRBJ2-7, the V gene TRBV5-1, with 9 bases matching TRBD1. Germline loops: CDR1 SGHRS, CDR2 YFSETQ. The CDR3 is made up of 15 amino acids. J gave up 6 bases and V 8 bases, and 15 bases lay outside the gene matches. The CDR3 sequence: CASSVWTGDFGEQYF. In nucleotides, the CDR3 is TGCGCCAGTAGTGTTTGGACAGGGGATTTTGGCGAGCAGTACTTC.

The sample holds one count of this clone. The chain links TRBV19 to TRBJ1-5; TRBD1 aligns across 9 bases. J gave up 7 bases and V 7 bases, and 17 bases lay outside the gene matches. CDR1 and CDR2 (germline): LNHDA, SQIVND (reference sequence). The CDR3 runs to 17 residues. CDR3 bases: TGTGCCAGTACCACGGGCGGCTACAGGGGGCTCGGCCAGCCCCAGCATTTT. Protein product: CASTTGGYRGLGQPQHF.

This chain links TRBV9 with TRBJ2-3, with TRBD2 identical over 7 bases. Germline CDR1 reads SGDLS; CDR2 reads YYNGEE. This CDR3 is built from 16 residues. Trimming at V came to 4 bases and at J to 5 bases, leaving 13 bases not matched to a gene. CDR3 protein: CASSPREGGPRDTQYF. DNA of the CDR3: TGTGCCAGCAGCCCTAGAGAGGGAGGGCCGAGAGATACGCAGTATTTT.

The V gene is TRBV19, the J gene TRBJ2-2, with a possible D match to TRBD2 (5 bases). The CDR3 length is 15 residues. The ends were cut back, 3 bases at V and 5 bases at J, with 13 bases in the middle. Germline V gives CDR1 LNHDA, CDR2 SQIVND (reference sequence). CDR3 sequence: CASSIKGSRTGELFF. The CDR3 nucleotides are TGTGCCAGTAGTATTAAAGGGAGTCGGACCGGGGAGCTGTTTTTT.

The chain is built from TRBV5-1 and TRBJ2-5, with unresolved D. The CDR3 has 15 amino acids. Germline V CDR1 and CDR2: SGHRS, YFSETQ. V lost 5 bases, J lost 4 bases, and 18 bases lay in between. CDR3 sequence: CASRADTHIIETQYF. The CDR3 DNA reads as TGCGCCAGCAGGGCCGATACACATATTATAGAGACCCAGTACTTC.

This chain links TRBV12-3 or TRBV12-4 with TRBJ2-1; tentative D call: TRBD1 (6 bases). V lost 4 bases, J lost 4 bases, and 8 bases lay in between. The CDR3 runs 13 residues. CDR3 amino acids: CASSSGHYNEQFF. Written as DNA, the CDR3 is TGTGCCAGCAGTTCGGGACATTACAATGAGCAGTTCTTC.

The J gene is TRBJ1-4, the V gene TRBV5-1; D perhaps matches TRBD1 (6 bases). Germline-derived CDR1 and CDR2 are SGHRS and YFSETQ. Trimming shortened V by 0 bases and J by 5 bases, and 11 bases separated the two germline ends. This CDR3 is 15 amino acids long. In DNA form, the CDR3 reads TGCGCCAGCAGCTTGGTGGGCAGGGGAAATGAAAAACTGTTTTTT. Its translation is CASSLVGRGNEKLFF.

This clone was seen only a few times. J is TRBJ2-3 and V is TRBV2; 8 bases line up with TRBD2. The CDR3 runs to 15 residues. V gave up 4 bases and J gave up 4 bases; unmatched junction bases: 7. The germline V gene encodes CDR1 SNHLY and CDR2 FYNNEI. Here the CDR3 reads CASSASGSPADTQYF. The CDR3, as DNA: TGTGCCAGCAGTGCGAGCGGGAGCCCCGCAGATACGCAGTATTTT.

This rearrangement joins TRBV5-1 to TRBJ2-1, with TRBD2 matching over 9 bases. V shed 2 bases and J 5 bases; nucleotides not matched to a gene: 5. CDR3 size: 15 residues. The germline CDR1 and CDR2 sequences are SGHRS and YFSETQ. DNA of the CDR3: TGCGCCAGCAGCTTATCCCTAGCGGGAAACAATGAGCAGTTCTTC. It is translated as CASSLSLAGNNEQFF.

This clone was counted many times. This chain uses TRBV29-1 with TRBJ2-1, with 15 bases matching TRBD2. The CDR3 is 13 amino acids. The ends lost 7 bases at V and 8 bases at J; junction bases unmatched: 3. Germline V CDR1 and CDR2: SQVTM, ANQGSEA. The chain's CDR3 is CSEGLAGGHEQFF. CDR3 nucleotides: TGCAGCGAGGGACTAGCGGGAGGTCATGAGCAGTTCTTC.

This sequence joins TRBV4-3 and TRBJ2-6, with TRBD1 matching over 7 bases. CDR3 length: 16 amino acids. Trimming took 1 base from V and 4 from J; bases not matched to a gene: 4. The germline CDR1 and CDR2 sequences are LGHNA and YSLEER. CDR3 loop: CASSQATGVGANVLTF. CDR3 bases: TGCGCCAGCAGCCAAGCCACAGGGGTCGGGGCCAACGTCCTGACTTTC.

The chain employs TRBV7-9 and TRBJ2-5, with 7 nucleotides matching TRBD1. CDR3 length equals 11 residues. Germline V gene data show CDR1 as SEHNR and CDR2 as FQNEAQ (reference sequence). Losses at the gene ends were 4 bases for V and 8 bases for J; bases not matched to a gene: 1. In DNA form, the CDR3 reads TGTGCCAGCAGCTGGGACAGTACCCAGTACTTC. Translation gives CASSWDSTQYF.

The chain joins TRBV11-2 to TRBJ2-1; 7 bases match TRBD2. The CDR3 loop spans 16 amino acids. From germline, CDR1 is SGHAT and CDR2 FQNNGV. V gave up 5 bases and J gave up 10 bases; unmatched junction bases: 17. Written as DNA, the CDR3 is TGTGCCAGCAGCCCAACTCTAATGGGAGGGCCGGAAGAGCAGTTCTTC. The encoded protein is CASSPTLMGGPEEQFF.

CDR3: CASSYGGGTYEQYF. CDR3 nucleotides: TGTGCCAGCAGTTACGGCGGAGGAACCTACGAGCAGTACTTC. The chain is built from TRBV6-2 or TRBV6-3 and TRBJ2-7, with a possible D match to TRBD2 (5 bases). Trimming removed 2 bases at V and 2 bases at J, with 10 bases between. The CDR3 is 14 amino acids. Germline values: CDR1 MNHEY, CDR2 SVGEGT.

This chain uses TRBV29-1 with TRBJ2-7, with D possibly matching TRBD1 (6 bases). The CDR3 consists of 12 residues. The V gene's germline CDR1 is SQVTM and CDR2 ANQGSEA. Trimming removed 4 bases at V and 6 bases at J, with 13 bases between. The CDR3 nucleotides are TGCAGCGTTGCTACAGGGTCTGGCGAGCAGTACTTC. Residues: CSVATGSGEQYF.